This TCR beta chain was retrieved from a study of PD-L1 blockade in urothelial cancer. Study details: About 85% of the roughly 30 patients were males with bladder-origin urothelial cancer. The authors examined blood 3 weeks (second dose) and 6 weeks after treatment start. Median blood clonality was around 0.074, with 75,000 to 90,000 unique TCRs.

Clones were read by immunoSEQ multiplex PCR, and TCRdb kept only the in-frame ones, dropping some. Seen here are 50,000 to 60,000 clones, about 86% observed once, and the top ten hold roughly 2.9%. The TCR comes from a middle-aged man with urothelial cancer. The sequenced sample was PBMCs, obtained around atezolizumab (anti-PD-L1) treatment.

The CDR3 nucleotides are TGTGCCAGCAGTGAAGGCGAATACGAGCAGTACTTC. As protein: CASSEGEYEQYF. This rearrangement joins TRBV2 to TRBJ2-7; D not certain. The CDR3 contains 12 residues. Germline values: CDR1 SNHLY, CDR2 FYNNEI. Trimming took 1 base from V and 4 from J, leaving 5 bases between them. The entire variable domain, with the rest obtained from reference TRBV2 and TRBJ2-7, is as follows: EPEVTQTPSHQVTQMGQEVILRCVPISNHLYFYWYRQILGQKVEFLVSFYNNEISEKSEIFDDQFSVERPDGSNFTLKIRSTKLEDSAMYFCASSEGEYEQYFGPGTRLTVT.